In its sample, the clone carrying this TCR beta chain was seen a few times. Its antigen is still unknown. V gave up 6 bases and J gave up 4 bases; unmatched junction bases: 9. From germline, CDR1 is MNHNY and CDR2 SVGAGI (reference sequence). This CDR3 has 16 amino acids. Newly diagnosed hyperthyroidism, duration under 2 months, in patients aged 18 to 65. Researchers amplified the TCR beta CDR3 regions from RNA transcripts. The study used the HTBI primer set for a first-round RT-PCR of the TCR CDR3. Using its own MiXCR run on the multiplex PCR reads, TCRdb lists one record per CDR3 protein. The profile shows 700,000 to 850,000 distinct CDR3 sequences, under 45% of them singletons. The data originate from a study of T cells in Graves' hyperthyroidism and ophthalmopathy. Regarding the study as a whole: Most thyroid clonotypes with frequency above 0.001 were detected in blood. Ophthalmopathy, which appeared later, was predicted by the model a median about 6 months before onset.

The sequenced material came from blood. The receptor's source is a woman aged 40-49 years with Graves' hyperthyroidism. The rearrangement joins TRBV6-6 to TRBJ2-7; 13 nucleotides line up with TRBD2. CDR3 residues: CASRLQGLAGAYEQYF. As DNA, the CDR3 is TGTGCCAGCAGACTTCAAGGACTAGCGGGAGCATACGAGCAGTACTTC.